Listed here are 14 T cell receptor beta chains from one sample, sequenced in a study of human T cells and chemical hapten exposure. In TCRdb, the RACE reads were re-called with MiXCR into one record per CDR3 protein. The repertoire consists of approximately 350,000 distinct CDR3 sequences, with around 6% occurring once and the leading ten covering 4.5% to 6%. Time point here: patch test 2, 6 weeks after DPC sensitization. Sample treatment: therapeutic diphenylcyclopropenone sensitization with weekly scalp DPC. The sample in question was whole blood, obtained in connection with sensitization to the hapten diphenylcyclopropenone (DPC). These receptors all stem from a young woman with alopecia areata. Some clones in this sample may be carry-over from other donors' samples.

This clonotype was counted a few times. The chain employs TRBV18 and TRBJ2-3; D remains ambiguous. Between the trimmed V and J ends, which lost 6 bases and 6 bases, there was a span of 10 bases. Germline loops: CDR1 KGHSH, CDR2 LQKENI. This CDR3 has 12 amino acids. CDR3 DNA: TGTGCCAGCTCGTCCGAGGAGGATACGCAGTATTTT. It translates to CASSSEEDTQYF.

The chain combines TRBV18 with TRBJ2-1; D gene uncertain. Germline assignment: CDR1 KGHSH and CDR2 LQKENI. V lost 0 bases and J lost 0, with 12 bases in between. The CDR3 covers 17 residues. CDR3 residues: CASSPPMGSSSYNEQFF. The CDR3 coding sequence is TGTGCCAGCTCACCACCGATGGGGTCCTCCTCCTACAATGAGCAGTTCTTC.

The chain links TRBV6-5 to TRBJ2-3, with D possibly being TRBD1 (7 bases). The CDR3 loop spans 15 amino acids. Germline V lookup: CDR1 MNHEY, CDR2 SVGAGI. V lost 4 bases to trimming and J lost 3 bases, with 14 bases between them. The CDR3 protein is CASSWGSGGTDTQYF. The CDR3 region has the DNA TGTGCCAGCAGTTGGGGGTCAGGGGGGACAGATACGCAGTATTTT.

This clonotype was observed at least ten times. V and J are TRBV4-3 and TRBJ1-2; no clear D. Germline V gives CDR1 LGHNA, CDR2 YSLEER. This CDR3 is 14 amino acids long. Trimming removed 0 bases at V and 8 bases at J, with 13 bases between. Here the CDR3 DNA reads TGCGCCAGCAGCCAAGAAGGAGGGAGAGAGGGCTACACCTTC. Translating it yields CASSQEGGREGYTF.

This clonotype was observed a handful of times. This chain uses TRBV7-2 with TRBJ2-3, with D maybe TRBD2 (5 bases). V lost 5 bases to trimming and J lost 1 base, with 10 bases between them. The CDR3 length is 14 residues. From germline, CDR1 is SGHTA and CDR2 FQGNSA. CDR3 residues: CASSPWTGTDTQYF. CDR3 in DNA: TGTGCCAGCAGCCCTTGGACTGGCACAGATACGCAGTATTTT.

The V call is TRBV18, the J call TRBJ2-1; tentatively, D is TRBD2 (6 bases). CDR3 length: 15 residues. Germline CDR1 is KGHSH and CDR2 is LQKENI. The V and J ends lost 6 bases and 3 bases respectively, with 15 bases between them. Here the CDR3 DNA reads TGTGCCAGCTCGCGCCCGGGGGTAGGCTACAATGAGCAGTTCTTC. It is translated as CASSRPGVGYNEQFF.

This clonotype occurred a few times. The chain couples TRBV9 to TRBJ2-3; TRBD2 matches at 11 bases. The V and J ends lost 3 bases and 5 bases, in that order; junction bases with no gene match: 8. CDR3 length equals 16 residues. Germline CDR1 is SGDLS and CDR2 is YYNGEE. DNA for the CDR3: TGTGCCAGCAGCGGCACTAGCGGGGGTTGGCTAGATACGCAGTATTTT. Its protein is CASSGTSGGWLDTQYF.

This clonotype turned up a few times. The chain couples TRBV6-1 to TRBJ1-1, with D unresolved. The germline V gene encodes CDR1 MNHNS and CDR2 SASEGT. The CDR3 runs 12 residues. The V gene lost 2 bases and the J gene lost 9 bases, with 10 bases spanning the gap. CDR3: CASSEPSFQAFF. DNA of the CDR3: TGTGCCAGCAGTGAACCAAGCTTTCAAGCTTTCTTT.

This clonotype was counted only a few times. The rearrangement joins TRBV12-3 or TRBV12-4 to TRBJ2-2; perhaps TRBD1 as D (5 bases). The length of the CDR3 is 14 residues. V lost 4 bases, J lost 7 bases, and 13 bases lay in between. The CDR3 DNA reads TGTGCCAGCAGTTGGAGCCAGGGATTCGGGGAGCTGTTTTTT. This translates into CASSWSQGFGELFF.

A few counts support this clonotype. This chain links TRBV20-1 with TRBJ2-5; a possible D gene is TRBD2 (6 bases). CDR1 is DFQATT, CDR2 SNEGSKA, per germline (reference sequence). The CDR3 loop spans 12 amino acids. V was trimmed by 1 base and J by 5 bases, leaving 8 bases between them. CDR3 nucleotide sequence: TGCAGTGCTAGAGCCGCGGGGGAGACCCAGTACTTC. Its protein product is CSARAAGETQYF.

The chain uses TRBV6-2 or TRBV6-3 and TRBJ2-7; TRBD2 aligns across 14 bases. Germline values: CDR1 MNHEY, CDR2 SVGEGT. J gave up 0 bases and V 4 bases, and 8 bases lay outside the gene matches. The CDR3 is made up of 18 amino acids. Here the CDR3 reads CASSSGTSGGHSSYEQYF. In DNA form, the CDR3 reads TGTGCCAGCAGTTCCGGGACTAGCGGGGGCCACAGCTCCTACGAGCAGTACTTC.

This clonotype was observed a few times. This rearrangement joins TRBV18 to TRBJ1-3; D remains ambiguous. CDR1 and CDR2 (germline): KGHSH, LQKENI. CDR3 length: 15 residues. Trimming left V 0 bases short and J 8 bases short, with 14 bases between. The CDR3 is CASSPPSLPADTIYF. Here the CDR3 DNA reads TGTGCCAGCTCACCACCGTCTTTACCCGCGGACACCATATATTTT.

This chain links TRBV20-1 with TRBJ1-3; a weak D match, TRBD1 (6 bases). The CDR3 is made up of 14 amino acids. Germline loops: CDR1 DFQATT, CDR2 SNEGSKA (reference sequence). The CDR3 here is CSWKTGHSGNTIYF. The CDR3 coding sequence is TGCAGCTGGAAAACAGGGCACTCTGGAAACACCATATATTTT.

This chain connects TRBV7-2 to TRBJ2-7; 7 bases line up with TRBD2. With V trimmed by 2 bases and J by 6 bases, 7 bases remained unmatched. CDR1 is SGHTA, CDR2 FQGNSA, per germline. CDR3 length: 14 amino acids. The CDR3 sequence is CASSLRPPGGEQYF. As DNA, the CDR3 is TGTGCCAGCAGCTTAAGACCGCCGGGAGGCGAGCAGTACTTC.